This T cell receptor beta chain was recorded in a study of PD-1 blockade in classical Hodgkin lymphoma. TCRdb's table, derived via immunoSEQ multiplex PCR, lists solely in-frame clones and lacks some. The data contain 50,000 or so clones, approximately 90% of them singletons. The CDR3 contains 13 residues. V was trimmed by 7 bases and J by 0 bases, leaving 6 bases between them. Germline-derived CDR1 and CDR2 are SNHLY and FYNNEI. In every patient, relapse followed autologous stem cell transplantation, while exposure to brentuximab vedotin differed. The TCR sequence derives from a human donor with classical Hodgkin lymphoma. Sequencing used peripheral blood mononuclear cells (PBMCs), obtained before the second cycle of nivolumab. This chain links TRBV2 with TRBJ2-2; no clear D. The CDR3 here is CASIRSNTGELFF. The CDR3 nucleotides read TGTGCCAGCATACGGTCGAACACCGGGGAGCTGTTTTTT.